These T cell receptor beta chains were read from a single sample in a study of Graves' ophthalmopathy and Graves' hyperthyroidism. TCRdb reprocessed the multiplex PCR reads with MiXCR, giving one entry per CDR3 protein. The table lists about 390,000 distinct CDR3 sequences, 15% to 17% of them singletons, with roughly 7% in the top ten. Sequenced input: peripheral blood. These receptors came from a woman under 30 with stable Graves' hyperthyroidism. Each CDR3 is given with its conserved first and last residue. Each record gives: V gene, D gene, CDR3 length, J gene, clone size, CDR3 DNA, CDR3 protein. A D gene is named only where the DNA matches it firmly. The size entry is marked missing in some rows and otherwise reads once, few, many or a size class.

>TRBV6-1|-|11|TRBJ2-5|many
TGTGCCAGCAGTGAAATAGAGACCCAGTACTTC
CASSEIETQYF
>TRBV12-3/TRBV12-4|-|14|TRBJ2-2|many
TGTGCCAGCAGTGCCAGGGAATGGGCCGGGGAGCTGTTTTTT
CASSAREWAGELFF
>TRBV11-2|TRBD2|15|TRBJ2-5|many
TGTGCCAGCAGCTTCGAGCGGGGGGATCAAGAGACCCAGTACTTC
CASSFERGDQETQYF
>TRBV6-1|-|13|TRBJ2-5|-
TGTGCCAGCAGTGTTTCTATAGCAGAGACCCAGTACTTC
CASSVSIAETQYF
>TRBV24-1|-|16|TRBJ2-2|many
TGTGCCACCAGTGATTTGGGCAGGGCGGACACCGGGGAGCTGTTTTTT
CATSDLGRADTGELFF
>TRBV6-1|-|16|TRBJ1-5|-
TGTGCCAGCAAACCAAGGGGGTCCGGGGGCAATCAGCCCCAGCATTTT
CASKPRGSGGNQPQHF
>TRBV6-2/TRBV6-3|TRBD1|17|TRBJ1-5|many
TGTGCCAGCAGCCCCGTAGGGGGCCCTTCCTTTAATCAGCCCCAGCATTTT
CASSPVGGPSFNQPQHF
>TRBV2|-|13|TRBJ1-2|many
TGTGCCAGCAGTGTCTGGGGGCGGGTCGGCTACACCTTC
CASSVWGRVGYTF
>TRBV6-2/TRBV6-3|TRBD1|14|TRBJ1-5|many
TGTGCCAGCAGTTGGGACAGGGACAATCAGCCCCAGCATTTT
CASSWDRDNQPQHF
>TRBV7-8|-|15|TRBJ1-1|many
TGTGCCAGCAGCCCAAGGCGGGGGTCCGGCACTGAAGCTTTCTTT
CASSPRRGSGTEAFF
>TRBV30|-|14|TRBJ2-7|-
TGTGCCTGGAGTCCCGGGGGTAGCTCCTACGAGCAGTACTTC
CAWSPGGSSYEQYF
>TRBV6-1|-|12|TRBJ2-5|many
TGTGCCACGGAGACTGGACAAGAGACCCAGTACTTC
CATETGQETQYF
>TRBV19|-|14|TRBJ2-5|many
TGTGCCAGTAGTATAGGGCTAGCGCTTGAGACCCAGTACTTC
CASSIGLALETQYF
>TRBV6-2/TRBV6-3|-|13|TRBJ1-5|many
TGTGCCAGCAGTTACTTTGGCAATCAGCCCCAGCATTTT
CASSYFGNQPQHF
>TRBV6-2/TRBV6-3|-|14|TRBJ1-1|-
TGTGCCAGCAGTTACGTCAGGGCGAGCACTGAAGCTTTCTTT
CASSYVRASTEAFF
>TRBV28|-|13|TRBJ1-2|many
TGTGCCAGCACAGATCCCCCGGAAGGTGGCTACACCTTC
CASTDPPEGGYTF
>TRBV12-3/TRBV12-4|-|16|TRBJ2-2|many
TGTGCCAGCGCCGCTCCCGGGGGGCGCATCACCGGGGAGCTGTTTTTT
CASAAPGGRITGELFF
>TRBV19|-|14|TRBJ1-1|-
TGTGCCAGTAGTATAGGGTCAGCCAACACTGAAGCTTTCTTT
CASSIGSANTEAFF
>TRBV5-1|-|13|TRBJ2-7|many
TGCGCCAGCAGCTTAACAGGGCTCCACGAGCAGTACTTC
CASSLTGLHEQYF
>TRBV2|-|16|TRBJ1-5|many
TGTGCCAGCAGTGTGAGGCAGGGACTTAGCAATCAGCCCCAGCATTTT
CASSVRQGLSNQPQHF
>TRBV12-3/TRBV12-4|-|14|TRBJ1-2|many
TGTGCCAGCAGTTTTGGGGGCGCAGGGTATGGCTACACCTTC
CASSFGGAGYGYTF
>TRBV6-2/TRBV6-3|-|17|TRBJ1-1|many
TGTGCCAGCAGTTACGGGGGCCGGGGGCGGATGAACACTGAAGCTTTCTTT
CASSYGGRGRMNTEAFF
>TRBV5-1|-|16|TRBJ1-1|many
TGCGCCAGCAGCGTTGGAGGTCCGGGGGGCCACACTGAAGCTTTCTTT
CASSVGGPGGHTEAFF
>TRBV7-9|-|15|TRBJ1-1|-
TGTGCCAGCAGCATATCGAGGGGAGGGAACACTGAAGCTTTCTTT
CASSISRGGNTEAFF
>TRBV6-2/TRBV6-3|TRBD1|15|TRBJ1-1|many
TGTGCCAGCAGCCCAGGAGGGGGCCTGAACATTGAAGCTTTCTTT
CASSPGGGLNIEAFF
>TRBV6-1|-|15|TRBJ2-6|many
TGTGCCAGCAGACCAGAATTCTCTGGGGCCAACGTCCTGACTTTC
CASRPEFSGANVLTF
>TRBV19|-|15|TRBJ2-6|many
TGTGCCGCCAGTCTCGGGGGCTCGGGGGCCAACGTCCTGACTTTC
CAASLGGSGANVLTF
>TRBV6-5|-|16|TRBJ2-4|many
TGTGCCAGCAGTTACACAGAGAGGGTGGCCAAAAACATTCAGTACTTC
CASSYTERVAKNIQYF
>TRBV6-5|TRBD1|14|TRBJ1-1|many
TGTGCCAGCGGCAGACAGGGCGGAAACACTGAAGCTTTCTTT
CASGRQGGNTEAFF
>TRBV27|-|18|TRBJ2-5|many
TGTGCCAGCAGTTTAACCCCCTGGGAGCGGGGACATCAAGAGACCCAGTACTTC
CASSLTPWERGHQETQYF
>TRBV19|TRBD1|15|TRBJ2-7|many
TGTGCCAGTAGTACCCGGGACAGGGGGCTATACGAGCAGTACTTC
CASSTRDRGLYEQYF
>TRBV12-3/TRBV12-4|-|11|TRBJ1-2|many
TGTGCCAGCAGTTACAGACATGGCTACACCTTC
CASSYRHGYTF
>TRBV11-2|TRBD2|13|TRBJ2-7|many
TGTGCCAGCAGCTTAGCGGGGGGGGCCGAGCAGTACTTC
CASSLAGGAEQYF
>TRBV6-5|TRBD2|13|TRBJ2-5|many
TGTGCCAGCAGTAGCGGGGGAAAAGAGACCCAGTACTTC
CASSSGGKETQYF
>TRBV19|-|12|TRBJ1-2|-
TGTGCCAGTAGTGTACAGGGTTTTGGCTGCACCTTC
CASSVQGFGCTF
>TRBV6-2/TRBV6-3|-|16|TRBJ1-2|many
TGTGCCAGCAGTTACTCGATCATTGAATCTAACTATGGCTACACCTTC
CASSYSIIESNYGYTF
>TRBV6-4|-|12|TRBJ2-7|-
TGTGCCAGCATGGGATTTGTTAGGGAGCAGTACTTC
CASMGFVREQYF
>TRBV12-3/TRBV12-4|-|14|TRBJ1-2|many
TGTGCCAGCAGCACGGGGGTGAGAGACTATGGCTACACCTTC
CASSTGVRDYGYTF
>TRBV6-1|TRBD2|15|TRBJ2-7|-
TGTGCCAGCAGTGGAAAATCGGGAGGTGGGGACGAGCAGTACTTC
CASSGKSGGGDEQYF
>TRBV7-2|-|16|TRBJ2-5|many
TGTGCCAGCAGCTTAGAACGGGGGACCTATCAAGAGACCCAGTACTTC
CASSLERGTYQETQYF
>TRBV6-2/TRBV6-3|-|13|TRBJ1-1|-
TGTGCCAGCAGTTACGTAAGAGGGTCTGAAGCTTTCTTT
CASSYVRGSEAFF
>TRBV18|-|13|TRBJ1-2|many
TGTGCCAGCTCACCAGGGGAGGAGGTTGGCTACACCTTC
CASSPGEEVGYTF
>TRBV20-1|-|13|TRBJ1-5|many
TGCAGTGCTAATGTGGAGCCCGGTCAGCCCCAGCATTTT
CSANVEPGQPQHF
>TRBV5-1|TRBD1|16|TRBJ2-7|many
TGCGCCAGCAGCTTGGCCGGGACAGGGGGGCCCTACGAGCAGTACTTC
CASSLAGTGGPYEQYF
>TRBV18|TRBD1|17|TRBJ2-6|many
TGTGCCAGCTCACTGGGACAGGGGAACTCTGGGGCCAACGTCCTGACTTTC
CASSLGQGNSGANVLTF
>TRBV29-1|-|11|TRBJ1-2|many
TGCAGCGTAGGTTCTCGACAGGGCTACACCTTC
CSVGSRQGYTF
>TRBV7-2|-|15|TRBJ2-5|few
TGTGCCAGCAGCTTGGGGGCGGGCTTACAAGAGACCCAGTACTTC
CASSLGAGLQETQYF
>TRBV18|TRBD1|15|TRBJ1-1|-
TGTGCCAGCTCACCACCCGACAGGGAGGGCACTGAAGCTTTCTTT
CASSPPDREGTEAFF
>TRBV19|-|13|TRBJ2-5|many
TGTGCCAGTAGTATTGGCAGGGACGAGACCCAGTACTTC
CASSIGRDETQYF
>TRBV13|-|15|TRBJ1-1|-
TGTGCCAGCAGCGGGTTTAACAGCTTGAACACTGAAGCTTTCTTT
CASSGFNSLNTEAFF
>TRBV28|-|15|TRBJ1-2|once
TGTGCCAGCAGTTTACCCACGGGATTTGGGTATGGCTACACCTTC
CASSLPTGFGYGYTF
>TRBV5-6|-|16|TRBJ1-1|-
TGTGCCAGCAGCCGGCGAGGGGTAATGACGGGAACTGAAGCTTTCTTT
CASSRRGVMTGTEAFF
>TRBV5-1|TRBD2|15|TRBJ2-7|-
TGCGCCAGCACCCCCGGGGGGGACTACTCCTACGAGCAGTACTTC
CASTPGGDYSYEQYF
>TRBV4-1|TRBD2|15|TRBJ2-5|-
TGCGCCAGCAGCTACACTTCCGGGAGGAAAGAGACCCAGTACTTC
CASSYTSGRKETQYF